The 21 T cell receptor beta chains reported below all come from one sample, sequenced in a study of cytomegalovirus exposure and HLA in healthy donors. The study ran its PCR with 60 Vbeta and 13 Jbeta primers. Generated by immunoSEQ multiplex PCR, the TCRdb table keeps only in-frame clones and is missing some. In the table there are more than 100,000 clones, about 83% of which are singletons. The sample consisted of PBMCs. The receptor set was obtained from a woman aged 40-49 years in good health and CMV-seropositive.

V and J are TRBV25-1 and TRBJ2-3; TRBD2 matches 8 bases. CDR1 MGHDK and CDR2 SYGVNS come from the germline V gene. CDR3 length: 13 residues. The CDR3 spells CAVAGLHTDTQYF. The CDR3 DNA follows: TGTGCTGTAGCGGGACTCCACACAGATACGCAGTATTTT.

The chain is built from TRBV5-6 and TRBJ1-6; 11 bases agree with TRBD1. This CDR3 region has 14 residues. The junction had 2 bases not matched to a gene; V was cut back by 5 bases and J by 7 bases. Germline values: CDR1 SGHDT, CDR2 YYEEEE. CDR3 bases: TGTGCCAGCAGTTGGGACAGGGGGAATTCACCCCTCCACTTT. Encoded protein: CASSWDRGNSPLHF.

The J gene is TRBJ2-2, the V gene TRBV5-6; 9 bases are shared with TRBD2. The CDR3 loop spans 16 amino acids. The trim removed 0 bases at V and 4 bases at J, leaving 4 bases unmatched. Germline CDR1 reads SGHDT; CDR2 reads YYEEEE. The CDR3 DNA reads as TGTGCCAGCAGCTTGGGGCTAGCGGGGTTCACCGGGGAGCTGTTTTTT. Protein: CASSLGLAGFTGELFF.

The chain combines TRBV7-9 with TRBJ1-1; 7 bases match TRBD1. The CDR3 runs to 15 residues. Germline V gene sequence: CDR1 SEHNR, CDR2 FQNEAQ (reference sequence). Losses at the gene ends were 3 bases for V and 2 bases for J; bases not matched to a gene: 6. CDR3 amino acids: CASSLRTGVNTEAFF. In DNA, the CDR3 is TGTGCCAGCAGCTTGAGGACAGGAGTAAACACTGAAGCTTTCTTT.

The gene calls are TRBV5-8 and TRBJ2-7; weak D call: TRBD1 (5 bases). This CDR3 is built from 15 residues. The germline V gene encodes CDR1 SGHTS and CDR2 YDEGEE. V was cut by 2 bases and J by 0 bases, with 12 bases left in between. The CDR3 reads CASSFIRVSSYEQYF. The DNA of the CDR3 is TGTGCCAGCAGCTTCATCAGGGTAAGCTCCTACGAGCAGTACTTC.

J is TRBJ2-7 and V is TRBV7-2; TRBD2 is a possible D gene (5 bases). CDR3 size: 13 residues. The germline V gene has CDR1 SGHTA and CDR2 FQGNSA. V was pared by 1 base and J by 4 bases, with 8 bases between. The CDR3 loop is CASSLGGIYEQYF. As DNA, the CDR3 is TGTGCCAGCAGCTTAGGAGGGATATACGAGCAGTACTTC.

The V call is TRBV9, the J call TRBJ2-1, with 12 bases lining up with TRBD2. CDR3 size: 17 residues. The V segment lost 0 bases and the J segment 5 bases; nucleotides outside the gene matches: 6. From germline, CDR1 is SGDLS and CDR2 YYNGEE. The CDR3 loop reads CASSVGGRLAGDNEQFF. CDR3 DNA: TGTGCCAGCAGCGTAGGCGGGAGACTAGCGGGAGACAATGAGCAGTTCTTC.

This clone came up once. The chain carries TRBV29-1 and TRBJ2-3; 9 bases map to TRBD2. This CDR3 comprises 17 residues. V was clipped by 7 bases and J by 3 bases; unmatched bases: 17. Germline-derived CDR1 and CDR2 are SQVTM and ANQGSEA. The CDR3 nucleotides read TGCAGCGCAAGTCGTTCTCTGAGGCGGGAGGGAACAGATACGCAGTATTTT. Its translation is CSASRSLRREGTDTQYF.

This clone was seen a handful of times. This sequence joins TRBV27 and TRBJ2-2; no firm D call. There are 13 residues in the CDR3. V lost 4 bases and J lost 8, with 11 bases in between. Germline loops: CDR1 MNHEY, CDR2 SMNVEV (reference sequence). CDR3 in DNA: TGTGCCAGCAGTTCGTACTGGGCGGGGGAGCTGTTTTTT. Translating it yields CASSSYWAGELFF.

The rearrangement links TRBV2 to TRBJ2-1; no reliable D call. Trimming cost V 2 bases and J 6 bases, with 8 bases left between them. This CDR3 is 13 amino acids long. Germline values: CDR1 SNHLY, CDR2 FYNNEI. CDR3 amino acids: CASSELSLNEQFF. The CDR3 region has the DNA TGTGCCAGCAGTGAATTGTCCCTCAATGAGCAGTTCTTC.

This clone was seen only once. The CDR3 coding sequence is TGTGCCAGCAGCGCAACCCAGGGCCCTGGAAACACCATATATTTT. Translated: CASSATQGPGNTIYF. The chain joins TRBV9 to TRBJ1-3; D is perhaps TRBD1 (5 bases). The length of the CDR3 is 15 residues. Trimming took off 3 bases at V and 2 bases at J, with 12 bases between the two ends. CDR1 is SGDLS, CDR2 YYNGEE, per germline.

The chain combines TRBV2 with TRBJ1-6; 9 bases are shared with TRBD1. The germline gives CDR1 SNHLY, CDR2 FYNNEI. The V gene end was trimmed by 3 bases and the J gene end by 9 bases; junction bases not matched to a gene: 9. CDR3 length: 16 residues. CDR3 sequence: CASSEVGGQGSSPLHF. CDR3 in DNA: TGTGCCAGCAGTGAGGTGGGGGGACAGGGTAGTTCACCCCTCCACTTT.

This clone was found once. The chain carries TRBV19 and TRBJ1-5; TRBD1 agrees at 9 bases. This CDR3 contains 14 residues. Germline trimming cut 3 bases from V and 6 bases from J; bases unmatched to any gene: 3. CDR1 is LNHDA, CDR2 SQIVND, per germline (reference sequence). CDR3: CASSITGGGQPQHF. CDR3 coding DNA: TGTGCCAGTAGTATTACAGGGGGCGGTCAGCCCCAGCATTTT.

This clone was picked up one time. The chain is built from TRBV5-1 and TRBJ2-7, with 7 positions matching TRBD1. J was trimmed by 2 bases and V by 4 bases; bases with no gene match: 15. From germline, CDR1 is SGHRS and CDR2 YFSETQ. The CDR3 has 17 amino acids. The chain's CDR3 is CASSPSFLGQRTYEQYF. The CDR3 coding sequence is TGCGCCAGCAGCCCCTCTTTCTTGGGACAGCGCACCTACGAGCAGTACTTC.

The chain joins TRBV7-9 to TRBJ2-7, with D possibly TRBD1 on 6 matching bases. Germline V lookup: CDR1 SEHNR, CDR2 FQNEAQ (reference sequence). V was pared by 8 bases and J by 7 bases, with 30 bases between. This CDR3 contains 17 residues. The CDR3 coding sequence is TGTGCCAGCCTACAACTTTATGGGGCGAAACAGGGTGGGGAGCAGTACTTC. Protein: CASLQLYGAKQGGEQYF. The whole variable domain, remainder taken from reference TRBV7-9 and TRBJ2-7, is DTGVSQNPRHKITKRGQNVTFRCDPISEHNRLYWYRQTLGQGPEFLTYFQNEAQLEKSRLLSDRFSAERPKGSFSTLEIQRTEQGDSAMYLCASLQLYGAKQGGEQYFGPGTRLTVT.

This chain links TRBV4-1 with TRBJ2-2; tentative D call: TRBD2 (5 bases). CDR1 and CDR2 from the germline V gene are MGHRA and YSYEKL. This CDR3 has 16 amino acids. Trimming left V 0 bases short and J 5 bases short, with 13 bases between. The CDR3 protein is CASSQDRGSTTGELFF. The CDR3 nucleotides are TGCGCCAGCAGCCAAGATCGCGGGTCGACTACCGGGGAGCTGTTTTTT.

This chain uses TRBV5-8 with TRBJ2-1; 10 bases agree with TRBD2. V lost 0 bases and J lost 14; bases outside the gene matches: 11. Germline loops: CDR1 SGHTS, CDR2 YDEGEE. The length of the CDR3 is 15 residues. The CDR3 protein is CASSLVSSGGGVKFF. The CDR3 DNA reads as TGTGCCAGCAGCTTGGTTTCTAGCGGGGGTGGAGTGAAGTTCTTC.

V gene TRBV4-3 combines with J gene TRBJ1-2; no clear D gene. CDR1 is LGHNA, CDR2 YSLEER, per germline. The CDR3 totals 17 residues. V was pared by 6 bases and J by 2 bases, with 22 bases between. In nucleotides, the CDR3 is TGCGCCAGCAGTTTAAACGATTGGCGGGAAGCGAACTATGGCTACACCTTC. Translated, it gives CASSLNDWREANYGYTF.

The rearrangement uses TRBV6-4 and TRBJ2-6; tentative D call: TRBD2 (6 bases). V lost 3 bases, J lost 1 base, and 7 bases lay in between. The CDR3 is 15 residues long. CDR1 is MRHNA, CDR2 SNTAGT, per germline. The CDR3 here is CASSEEGSGANVLTF. As DNA, the CDR3 is TGTGCCAGCAGTGAGGAGGGTTCTGGGGCCAACGTCCTGACTTTC.

The V call is TRBV10-3, the J call TRBJ1-1; D is uncertain. Germline lookup yields CDR1 ENHRY and CDR2 SYGVKD. The CDR3 extends over 13 amino acids. V lost 3 bases, J lost 2 bases, and 7 bases lay in between. CDR3 loop: CAISDEGNTEAFF. CDR3 in DNA: TGTGCCATCAGTGATGAGGGTAACACTGAAGCTTTCTTT.

This chain links TRBV19 with TRBJ1-3, with TRBD1 matching 7 bases. CDR1 is LNHDA, CDR2 SQIVND, per germline (reference sequence). The CDR3 covers 13 residues. V shed 7 bases, J shed 2 bases, and the junction held 2 bases outside the gene matches. CDR3 sequence (DNA): TGTGCCAGTACTACAGGGGCTGGAAACACCATATATTTT. Amino acids: CASTTGAGNTIYF. Full variable domain (remainder filled in from reference TRBV19 and TRBJ1-3): DGGITQSPKYLFRKEGQNVTLSCEQNLNHDAMYWYRQDPGQGLRLIYYSQIVNDFQKGDIAEGYSVSREKKESFPLTVTSAQKNPTAFYLCASTTGAGNTIYFGEGSWLTVV.